One T cell receptor beta chain is described in this entry. The target antigen is unknown. Germline V gene data show CDR1 as SGHTA and CDR2 as FQGNSA. The CDR3 totals 13 residues. V gave up 2 bases and J gave up 4 bases, with 8 bases separating them. The data belong to a study of T cell responses to AZD1222 COVID-19 vaccine. Assay used: immunoSEQ multiplex PCR; TCRdb lists only in-frame clones, some missing. Of 180,000 or so clones in the sample, around 92% are singletons; the top ten hold approximately 1.2%. General observations from the study: There were mostly white British donors and more females than males, and clonal diversity was possibly underestimated. Recipients of two AZD1222 doses showed rising Spike-specific TCR breadth and depth. Researchers took repertoire samples only after the peak T cell response had come.

The source was peripheral blood, collected 28 days after the second AZD1222 dose. The V and J genes are TRBV7-2 and TRBJ1-1; D gene unclear. This TCR came from an adult who received the AZD1222 COVID-19 vaccine. CDR3 protein: CASSLYLTTEAFF. DNA of the CDR3: TGTGCCAGCAGCTTATACCTGACCACTGAAGCTTTCTTT.